The subject of this entry is one TCR beta chain. This same CDR3 is encoded by further DNA sequences in the sample. The entry originates in a study of blood T cell repertoires in COVID-19. In the study overall: The origin of the acute and convalescent COVID-19 samples was the United States, Italy and Spain.

Clones were sequenced by immunoSEQ multiplex PCR, and TCRdb holds only the in-frame ones, with some missing. The sample consists of under 300,000 clones, about 80% of them appearing once. The study drew participants aged about 18 to 89 years from 20 to 30 US areas. Allocation to cohorts depended on clinical history reported by the participants. What the recovered Cohort 3 donors had was two negative PCRs, clearance, or symptom resolution. The CDR3 contains 12 residues. Germline V lookup: CDR1 MDHEN, CDR2 SYDVKM. V gave up 2 bases and J gave up 7 bases, with 8 bases separating them. Material: PBMCs or T cells enriched from blood (not recorded which). The chain carries TRBV28 and TRBJ1-1, with D perhaps TRBD1 (5 bases). The source is a middle-aged man who had recovered from COVID-19. CDR3 protein: CASSLRRGEAFF. CDR3 in DNA: TGTGCCAGCAGTTTACGGAGGGGTGAAGCTTTCTTT. The full variable domain, completed using reference TRBV28 and TRBJ1-1, is DVKVTQSSRYLVKRTGEKVFLECVQDMDHENMFWYRQDPGLGLRLIYFSYDVKMKEKGDIPEGYSVSREKKERFSLILESASTNQTSMYLCASSLRRGEAFFGQGTRLTVV.